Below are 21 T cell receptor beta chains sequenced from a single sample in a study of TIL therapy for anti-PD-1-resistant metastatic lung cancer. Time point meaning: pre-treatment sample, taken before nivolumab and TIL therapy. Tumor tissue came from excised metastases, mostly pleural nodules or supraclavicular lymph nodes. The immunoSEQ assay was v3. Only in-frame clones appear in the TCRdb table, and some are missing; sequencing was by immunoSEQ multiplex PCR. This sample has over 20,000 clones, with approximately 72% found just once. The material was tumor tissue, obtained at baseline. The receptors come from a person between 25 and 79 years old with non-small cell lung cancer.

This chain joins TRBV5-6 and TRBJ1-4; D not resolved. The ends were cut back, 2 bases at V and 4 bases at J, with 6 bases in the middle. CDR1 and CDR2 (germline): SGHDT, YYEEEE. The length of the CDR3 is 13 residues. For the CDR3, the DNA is TGTGCCAGCAGCTTTTTTGTTAATGAAAAACTGTTTTTT. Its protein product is CASSFFVNEKLFF.

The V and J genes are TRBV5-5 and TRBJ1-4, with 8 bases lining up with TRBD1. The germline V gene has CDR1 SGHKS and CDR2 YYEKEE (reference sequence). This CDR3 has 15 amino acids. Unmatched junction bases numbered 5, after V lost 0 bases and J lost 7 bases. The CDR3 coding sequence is TGTGCCAGCAGCTTGGAGTCACAGGGGGGTGAAAAACTGTTTTTT. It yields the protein CASSLESQGGEKLFF.

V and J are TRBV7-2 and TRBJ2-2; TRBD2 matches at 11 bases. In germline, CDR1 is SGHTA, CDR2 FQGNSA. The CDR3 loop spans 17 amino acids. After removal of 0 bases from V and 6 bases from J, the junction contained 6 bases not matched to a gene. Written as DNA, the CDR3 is TGTGCCAGCAGCTTAGCAGGGCTAGCGGGGGGCGCCGGGGAGCTGTTTTTT. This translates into CASSLAGLAGGAGELFF. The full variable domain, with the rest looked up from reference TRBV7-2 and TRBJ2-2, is GAGVSQSPSNKVTEKGKDVELRCDPISGHTALYWYRQSLGQGLEFLIYFQGNSAPDKSGLPSDRFSAERTGGSVSTLTIQRTQQEDSAVYLCASSLAGLAGGAGELFFGEGSRLTVL.

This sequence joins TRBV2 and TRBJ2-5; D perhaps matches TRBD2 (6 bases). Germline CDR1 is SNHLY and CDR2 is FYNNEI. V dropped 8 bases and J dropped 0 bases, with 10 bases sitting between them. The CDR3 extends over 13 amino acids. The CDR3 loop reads CASSSGYQETQYF. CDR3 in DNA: TGTGCCAGCTCCAGCGGGTACCAAGAGACCCAGTACTTC.

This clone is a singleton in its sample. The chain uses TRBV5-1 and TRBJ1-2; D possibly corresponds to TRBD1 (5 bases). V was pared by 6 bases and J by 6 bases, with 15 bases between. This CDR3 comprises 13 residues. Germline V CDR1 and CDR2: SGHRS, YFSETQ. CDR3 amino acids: CASTRIPRDGYTF. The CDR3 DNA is TGCGCCAGCACCCGGATCCCCAGGGATGGCTACACCTTC.

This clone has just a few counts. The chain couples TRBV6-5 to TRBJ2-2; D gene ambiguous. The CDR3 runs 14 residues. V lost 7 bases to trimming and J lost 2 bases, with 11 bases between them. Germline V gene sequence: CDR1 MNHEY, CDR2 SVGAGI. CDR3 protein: CASTKGGNTGELFF. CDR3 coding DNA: TGTGCCAGCACCAAAGGTGGCAACACCGGGGAGCTGTTTTTT.

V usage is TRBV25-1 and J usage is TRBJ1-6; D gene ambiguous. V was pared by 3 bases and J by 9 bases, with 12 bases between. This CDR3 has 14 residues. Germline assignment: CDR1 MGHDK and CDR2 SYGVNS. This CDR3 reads CASSDQLWSSPLHF. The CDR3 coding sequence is TGTGCCAGCAGTGACCAGCTTTGGAGTTCACCCCTCCACTTT.

The CDR3 sequence is CASSLVREKNTEAFF. CDR3 sequence (DNA): TGCGCCAGCAGCTTGGTTAGGGAAAAGAACACTGAAGCTTTCTTT. The chain joins TRBV5-1 to TRBJ1-1, with no clear D. CDR3 length: 15 amino acids. Germline CDR1 SGHRS, CDR2 YFSETQ. The V end was cut by 0 bases, the J end by 1 base, with 10 bases between.

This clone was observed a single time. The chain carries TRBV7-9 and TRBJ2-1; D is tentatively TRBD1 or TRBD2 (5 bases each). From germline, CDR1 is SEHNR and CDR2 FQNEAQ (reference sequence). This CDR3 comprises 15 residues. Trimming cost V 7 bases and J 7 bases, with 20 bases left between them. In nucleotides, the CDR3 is TGTGCCAGCAACGTAGCAGGGACCCGAGTAAATGAGCAGTTCTTC. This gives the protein CASNVAGTRVNEQFF.

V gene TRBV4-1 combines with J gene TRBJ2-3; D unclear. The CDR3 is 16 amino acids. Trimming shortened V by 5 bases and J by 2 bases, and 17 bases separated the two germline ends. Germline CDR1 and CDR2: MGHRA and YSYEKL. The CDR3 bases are TGCGCCAGCAGCTCTCACTCGAGGCAGACCACAGATACGCAGTATTTT. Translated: CASSSHSRQTTDTQYF.

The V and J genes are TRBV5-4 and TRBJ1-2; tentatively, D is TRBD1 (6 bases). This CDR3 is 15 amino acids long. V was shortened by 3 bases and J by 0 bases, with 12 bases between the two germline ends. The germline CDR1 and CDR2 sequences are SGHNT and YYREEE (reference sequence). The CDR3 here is CASSSGRTANYGYTF. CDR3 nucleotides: TGTGCCAGCAGCTCGGGACGGACAGCTAACTATGGCTACACCTTC.

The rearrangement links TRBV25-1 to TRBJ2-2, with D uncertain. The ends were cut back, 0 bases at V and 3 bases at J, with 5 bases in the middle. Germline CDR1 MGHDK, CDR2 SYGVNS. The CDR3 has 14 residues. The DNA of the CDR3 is TGTGCCAGCAGTGAATACAGTTACACCGGGGAGCTGTTTTTT. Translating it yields CASSEYSYTGELFF.

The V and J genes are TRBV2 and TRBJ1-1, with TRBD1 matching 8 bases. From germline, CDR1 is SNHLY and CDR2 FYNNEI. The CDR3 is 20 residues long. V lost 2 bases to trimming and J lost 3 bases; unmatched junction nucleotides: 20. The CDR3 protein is CASSERVRTGREALDTEAFF. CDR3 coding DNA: TGTGCCAGCAGTGAAAGAGTCCGGACAGGGAGGGAGGCCTTGGACACTGAAGCTTTCTTT.

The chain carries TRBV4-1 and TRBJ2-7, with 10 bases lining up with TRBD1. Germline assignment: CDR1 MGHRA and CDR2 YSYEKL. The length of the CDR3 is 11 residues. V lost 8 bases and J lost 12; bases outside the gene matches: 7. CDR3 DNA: TGCGCCAGCGGAGACAGGGGGCGGTGGTACTTC. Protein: CASGDRGRWYF.

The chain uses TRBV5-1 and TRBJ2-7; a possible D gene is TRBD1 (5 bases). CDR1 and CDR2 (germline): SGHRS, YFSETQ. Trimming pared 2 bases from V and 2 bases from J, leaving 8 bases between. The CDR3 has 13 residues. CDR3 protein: CASSLQATYEQYF. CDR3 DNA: TGCGCCAGCAGCTTACAGGCTACCTACGAGCAGTACTTC.

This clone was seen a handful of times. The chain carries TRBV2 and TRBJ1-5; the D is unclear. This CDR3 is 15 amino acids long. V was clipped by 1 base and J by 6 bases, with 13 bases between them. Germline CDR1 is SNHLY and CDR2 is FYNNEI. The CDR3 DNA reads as TGTGCCAGCAGTGAAGGGGTGGGGAGGATTCAGCCCCAGCATTTT. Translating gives CASSEGVGRIQPQHF.

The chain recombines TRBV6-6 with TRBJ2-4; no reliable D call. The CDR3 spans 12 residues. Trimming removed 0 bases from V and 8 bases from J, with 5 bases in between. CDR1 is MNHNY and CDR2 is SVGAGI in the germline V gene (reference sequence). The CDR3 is CASSYSGDIQYF. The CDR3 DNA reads TGTGCCAGCAGTTACTCTGGGGACATTCAGTACTTC.

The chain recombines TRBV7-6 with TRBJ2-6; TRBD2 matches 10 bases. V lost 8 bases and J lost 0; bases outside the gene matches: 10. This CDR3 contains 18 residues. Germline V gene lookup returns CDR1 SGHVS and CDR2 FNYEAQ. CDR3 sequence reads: CASGLLAGILSGANVLTF. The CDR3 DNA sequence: TGTGCCAGCGGCCTACTAGCGGGGATTCTCTCTGGGGCCAACGTCCTGACTTTC.

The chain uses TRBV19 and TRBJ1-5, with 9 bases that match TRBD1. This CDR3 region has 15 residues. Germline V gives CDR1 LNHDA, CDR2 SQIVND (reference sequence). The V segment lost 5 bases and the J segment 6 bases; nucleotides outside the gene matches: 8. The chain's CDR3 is CASSDTGGAGQPQHF. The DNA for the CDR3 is TGTGCCAGTAGTGACACAGGGGGCGCGGGTCAGCCCCAGCATTTT.

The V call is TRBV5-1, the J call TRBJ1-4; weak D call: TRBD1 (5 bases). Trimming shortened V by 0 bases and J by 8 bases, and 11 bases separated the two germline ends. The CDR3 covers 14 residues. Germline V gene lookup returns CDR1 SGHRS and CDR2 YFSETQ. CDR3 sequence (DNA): TGCGCCAGCAGCTTGGGGCAGGGTAGGGAAAAACTGTTTTTT. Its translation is CASSLGQGREKLFF. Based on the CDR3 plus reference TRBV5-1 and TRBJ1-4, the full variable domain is KAGVTQTPRYLIKTRGQQVTLSCSPISGHRSVSWYQQTPGQGLQFLFEYFSETQRNKGNFPGRFSGRQFSNSRSEMNVSTLELGDSALYLCASSLGQGREKLFFGSGTQLSVL.

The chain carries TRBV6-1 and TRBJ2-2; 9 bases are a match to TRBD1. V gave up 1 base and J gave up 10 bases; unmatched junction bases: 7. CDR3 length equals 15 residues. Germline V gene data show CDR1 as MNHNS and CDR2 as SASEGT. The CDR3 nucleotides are TGTGCCAGCAGTGAAGGGACAGGGGCACCGGCGGAGCTGTTTTTT. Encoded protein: CASSEGTGAPAELFF.